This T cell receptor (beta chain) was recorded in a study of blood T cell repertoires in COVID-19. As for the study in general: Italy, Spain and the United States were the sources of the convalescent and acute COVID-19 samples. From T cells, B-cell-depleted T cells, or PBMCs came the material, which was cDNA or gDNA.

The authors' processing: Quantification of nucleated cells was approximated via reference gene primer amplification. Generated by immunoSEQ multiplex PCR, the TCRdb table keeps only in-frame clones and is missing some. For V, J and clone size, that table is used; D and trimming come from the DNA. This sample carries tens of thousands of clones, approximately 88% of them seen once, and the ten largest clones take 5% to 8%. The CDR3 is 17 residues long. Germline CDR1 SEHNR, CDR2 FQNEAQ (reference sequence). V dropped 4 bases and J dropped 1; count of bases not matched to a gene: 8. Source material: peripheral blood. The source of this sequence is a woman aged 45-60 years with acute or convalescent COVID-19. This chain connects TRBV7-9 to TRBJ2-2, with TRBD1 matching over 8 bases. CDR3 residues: CASSSHRDRMNTGELFF. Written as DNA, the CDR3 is TGTGCCAGCAGCTCCCATAGGGACAGGATGAACACCGGGGAGCTGTTTTTT.